The rows below give T cell receptor beta chains drawn from one sample of a study of T cells in Graves' hyperthyroidism and ophthalmopathy. TCRdb called the multiplex PCR reads again in MiXCR, with one record for every CDR3 protein. The sample carries over 350,000 distinct CDR3 sequences, about 14% recorded once. Material: blood. The receptors were sampled from a man between 18 and 35 years old with Graves' ophthalmopathy. Both conserved end residues are part of each CDR3. The order of the fields is V gene, clone size, CDR3 protein. Rows give clone size only sometimes, using once, few, many, or a class for an expanded clone.

>TRBV7-6|few
CASSLEASRRGGNEQFF
>TRBV28|.
CASRLEKETQYF
>TRBV19|.
CASSTRGGNTEAFF
>TRBV20-1|few
CSASGTSGMGEQFF
>TRBV5-1|few
CASSFSPGRGFSGANVLTF
>TRBV12-3/TRBV12-4|many
CASSFGRGGYNEQFF
>TRBV6-1|many
CASSDGAQETQYF
>TRBV7-9|.
CASSPSQGKGEKLFF
>TRBV10-1|many
CASSEKEGVKEPEAFF
>TRBV15|.
CATSRDRAGSYTEAFF
>TRBV30|many
CAWSLGAAGEQYF
>TRBV6-5|.
CASSYPTEQYF
>TRBV9|few
CASSAVSGGPSYNEQSF
>TRBV30|many
CAWSTAGGSYEQYF
>TRBV5-1|.
CASSYGRDRVSYEQYF
>TRBV6-1|few
CASSEVTSGKETQYF
>TRBV7-8|many
CASSLLGLGELFF
>TRBV7-6|few
CASSSQTGELFF
>TRBV20-1|few
CSAGDRGPYEQYF
>TRBV4-2|.
CASSQDSGQAYNEQFF
>TRBV2|many
CASSNRVGNQPQHF
>TRBV6-1|.
CASSRDRSYQETQYF
>TRBV2|many
CASSRLPTGDHGYTF
>TRBV29-1|few
CSVEGEAGEYEQYF
>TRBV11-1|few
CAEGQFLNQPQHF
>TRBV12-3/TRBV12-4|many
CASSPGVHEQYF
>TRBV6-1|many
CASTATDSYEQYF
>TRBV19|.
CASSPRGRSSYNEQFF
>TRBV29-1|many
CSVDHWTGKETQYF
>TRBV15|.
CATSEPGLCLDTQYF
>TRBV27|many
CASSLNRNQPQHF
>TRBV6-1|many
CASSDVGIRQPQHF
>TRBV19|.
CASSTGAAGANVLTF
>TRBV6-1|.
CASRPSVGGGYTDTQYF
>TRBV6-1|.
CATTLTGAYNEQFF
>TRBV7-8|many
CASSLLVWDTEAFF
>TRBV4-1|many
CASRRTNTEAFF
>TRBV19|few
CASSFLAGGNNEQFF
>TRBV15|.
CATSYTGQGNSPLHF
>TRBV27|.
CASSLFGPNQPQHF
>TRBV6-4|.
CASSTGTGDTGELFF
>TRBV6-1|.
CASSSHLQGSTDTQYF
>TRBV3-1|few
CASSQDLTSGSRTGGELFF
>TRBV12-3/TRBV12-4|many
CASKPPSGNNEQFF
>TRBV2|many
CASSARGYSNQPQHF
>TRBV6-1|.
CASSVGGTVPGELFF
>TRBV7-8|many
CASSPGPGPYGYTF
>TRBV7-2|many
CASRQGQGGYYEQYF
>TRBV15|few
CATSRVVNTEAFF